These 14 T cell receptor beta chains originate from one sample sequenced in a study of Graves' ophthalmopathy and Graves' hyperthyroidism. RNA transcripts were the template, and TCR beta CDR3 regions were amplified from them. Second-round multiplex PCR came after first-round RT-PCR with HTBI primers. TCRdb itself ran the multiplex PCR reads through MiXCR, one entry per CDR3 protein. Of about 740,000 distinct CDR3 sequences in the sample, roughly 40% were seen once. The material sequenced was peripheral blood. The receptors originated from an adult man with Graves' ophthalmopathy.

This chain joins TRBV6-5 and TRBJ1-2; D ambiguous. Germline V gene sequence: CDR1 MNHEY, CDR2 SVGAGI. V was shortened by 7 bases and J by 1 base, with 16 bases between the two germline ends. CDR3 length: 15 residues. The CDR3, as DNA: TGTGCCAGCATGACCCCCGGTCTTTTTAACTATGGCTACACCTTC. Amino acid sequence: CASMTPGLFNYGYTF.

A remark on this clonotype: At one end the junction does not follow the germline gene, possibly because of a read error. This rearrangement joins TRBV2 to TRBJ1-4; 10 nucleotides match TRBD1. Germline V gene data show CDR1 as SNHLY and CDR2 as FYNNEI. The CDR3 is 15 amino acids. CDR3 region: CASSQVDRGQEKLFF. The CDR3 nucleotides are TGCGCCAGCAGCCAAGTAGACAGGGGGCAGGAAAAACTGTTTTTT.

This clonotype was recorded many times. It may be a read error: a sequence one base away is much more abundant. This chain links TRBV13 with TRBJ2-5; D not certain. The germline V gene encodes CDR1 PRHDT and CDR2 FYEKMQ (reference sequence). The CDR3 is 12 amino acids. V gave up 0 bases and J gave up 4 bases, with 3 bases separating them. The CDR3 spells CASSLGLETQYF. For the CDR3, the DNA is TGTGCCAGCAGCTTAGGGCTAGAGACCCAGTACTTC.

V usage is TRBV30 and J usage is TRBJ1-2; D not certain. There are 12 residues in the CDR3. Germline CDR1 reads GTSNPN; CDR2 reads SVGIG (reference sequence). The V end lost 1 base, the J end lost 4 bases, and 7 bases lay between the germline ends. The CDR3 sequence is CAWSAAGYGYTF. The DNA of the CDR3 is TGTGCCTGGAGTGCGGCGGGCTATGGCTACACCTTC.

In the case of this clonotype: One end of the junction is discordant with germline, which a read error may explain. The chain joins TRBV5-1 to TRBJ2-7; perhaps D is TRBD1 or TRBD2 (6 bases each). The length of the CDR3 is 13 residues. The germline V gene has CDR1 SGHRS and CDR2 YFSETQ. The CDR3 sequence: CASSRGTFYERYF. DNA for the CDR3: TGCGCCAGCAGCAGGGGGACTTTCTACGAGCGGTACTTC.

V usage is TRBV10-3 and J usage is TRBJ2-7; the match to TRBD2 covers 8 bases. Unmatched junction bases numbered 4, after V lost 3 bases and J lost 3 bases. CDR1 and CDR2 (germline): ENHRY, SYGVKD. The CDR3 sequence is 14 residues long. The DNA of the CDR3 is TGTGCCATCAGTGACACGGGGGGGGGCTACGAGCAGTACTTC. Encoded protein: CAISDTGGGYEQYF.

Here the CDR3 DNA reads TGCAGTGCTAAGGGGAGGCTTGACACTGAAGCTTTCTTT. Translating gives CSAKGRLDTEAFF. The rearrangement uses TRBV20-1 and TRBJ1-1; a possible D gene is TRBD1 (5 bases). Germline loops: CDR1 DFQATT, CDR2 SNEGSKA (reference sequence). V was pared by 4 bases and J by 3 bases, with 12 bases between. The CDR3 runs to 13 residues.

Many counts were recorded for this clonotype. The CDR3 here is CSVRQGANTIYF. The CDR3 DNA sequence: TGCAGCGTTCGACAGGGGGCAAACACCATATATTTT. The rearrangement links TRBV29-1 to TRBJ1-3, with 10 bases matching TRBD1. CDR3 length equals 12 residues. Germline CDR1 is SQVTM and CDR2 is ANQGSEA. J was trimmed by 6 bases and V by 5 bases; bases with no gene match: 1.

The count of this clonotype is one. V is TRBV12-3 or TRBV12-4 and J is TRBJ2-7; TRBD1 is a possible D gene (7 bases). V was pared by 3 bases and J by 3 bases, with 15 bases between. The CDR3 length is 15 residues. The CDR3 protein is CASSFSQGGGYEQYF. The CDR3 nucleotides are TGTGCCAGCAGTTTTTCCCAGGGGGGAGGCTACGAGCAGTACTTC.

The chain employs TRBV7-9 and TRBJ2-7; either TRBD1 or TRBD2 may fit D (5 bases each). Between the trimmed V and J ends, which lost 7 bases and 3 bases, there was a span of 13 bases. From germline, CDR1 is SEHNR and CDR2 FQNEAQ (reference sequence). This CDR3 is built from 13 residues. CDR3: CASTRDALYEQYF. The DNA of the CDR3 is TGTGCCAGCACCCGGGACGCACTCTACGAGCAGTACTTC. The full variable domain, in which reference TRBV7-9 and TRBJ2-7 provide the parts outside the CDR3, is DTGVSQNPRHKITKRGQNVTFRCDPISEHNRLYWYRQTLGQGPEFLTYFQNEAQLEKSRLLSDRFSAERPKGSFSTLEIQRTEQGDSAMYLCASTRDALYEQYFGPGTRLTVT.

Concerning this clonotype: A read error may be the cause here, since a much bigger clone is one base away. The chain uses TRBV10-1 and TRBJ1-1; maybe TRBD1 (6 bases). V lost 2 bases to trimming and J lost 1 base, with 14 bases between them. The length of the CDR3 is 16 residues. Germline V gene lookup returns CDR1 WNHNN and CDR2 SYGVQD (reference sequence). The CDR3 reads CASSEQGTRENTEAFF. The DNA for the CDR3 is TGCGCCAGCAGTGAGCAAGGGACAAGGGAGAACACTGAAGCTTTCTTT.

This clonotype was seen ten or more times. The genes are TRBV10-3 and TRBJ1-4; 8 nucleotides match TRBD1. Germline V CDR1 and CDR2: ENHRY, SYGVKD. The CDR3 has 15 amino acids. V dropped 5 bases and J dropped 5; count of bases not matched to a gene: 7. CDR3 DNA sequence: TGTGCCATCAGTAACTACAGGGGGGAGAATGAAAAACTGTTTTTT. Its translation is CAISNYRGENEKLFF.

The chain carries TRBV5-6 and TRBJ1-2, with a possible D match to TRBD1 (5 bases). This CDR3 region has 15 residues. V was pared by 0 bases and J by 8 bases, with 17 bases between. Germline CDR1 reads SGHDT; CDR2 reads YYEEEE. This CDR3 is CASSLAGTRSGGYTF. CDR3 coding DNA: TGTGCCAGCAGCTTGGCAGGGACCCGGAGTGGCGGCTACACCTTC. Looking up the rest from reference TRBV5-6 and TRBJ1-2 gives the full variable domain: DAGVTQSPTHLIKTRGQQVTLRCSPKSGHDTVSWYQQALGQGPQFIFQYYEEEERQRGNFPDRFSGHQFPNYSSELNVNALLLGDSALYLCASSLAGTRSGGYTFGSGTRLTVV.

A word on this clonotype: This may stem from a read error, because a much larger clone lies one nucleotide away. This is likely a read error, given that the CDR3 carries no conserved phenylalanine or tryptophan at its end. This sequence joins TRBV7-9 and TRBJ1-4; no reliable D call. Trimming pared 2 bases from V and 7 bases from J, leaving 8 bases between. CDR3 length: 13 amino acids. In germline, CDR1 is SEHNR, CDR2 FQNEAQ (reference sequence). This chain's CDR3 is CASSLSYGEKLFL. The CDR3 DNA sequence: TGTGCCAGCAGCTTATCATATGGTGAAAAACTGTTTTTG.